This TCR beta chain stems from a study of cytomegalovirus exposure and HLA in healthy donors. Sequencing was performed with immunoSEQ multiplex PCR; in TCRdb, only in-frame clones are kept and a portion is missing. The sample has 95,000 to 120,000 clones; 70% to 85% are singletons. Germline CDR1 is MNHNS and CDR2 is SASEGT. V shed 3 bases and J 2 bases; nucleotides not matched to a gene: 2. CDR3 length: 17 residues. The specimen was PBMCs. The source of this sequence is a woman aged 18-29 years in good health and CMV-seronegative. The V and J genes are TRBV6-1 and TRBJ2-2; 14 bases are a match to TRBD2. CDR3 coding DNA: TGTGCCAGCAGTGAGGGACTAGCGGGGGCCAACACCGGGGAGCTGTTTTTT. This gives the protein CASSEGLAGANTGELFF.